Below, 5 T cell receptor beta chains from the same sample are listed, as sequenced in a study of T cells in Graves' hyperthyroidism and ophthalmopathy. There were TCR beta CDR3 regions amplified from RNA transcripts. The TCR CDR3 was amplified in a first-round RT-PCR using the HTBI primer set. TCRdb re-derived calls from the multiplex PCR reads in MiXCR, one entry per CDR3 protein. The table records 210,000 or so distinct CDR3 sequences, roughly 18% of them present only once. Sequenced: blood. The receptor source for this set is a man in his fifties with Graves' hyperthyroidism.

Only a few counts were recorded for this clonotype. The chain is built from TRBV19 and TRBJ2-3, with D possibly matching TRBD2 (5 bases). V lost 5 bases, J lost 0 bases, and 12 bases lay in between. Germline-derived CDR1 and CDR2 are LNHDA and SQIVND (reference sequence). CDR3 size: 15 residues. This CDR3 reads CASSPSGSSTDTQYF. The CDR3 bases are TGTGCCAGTAGTCCGAGCGGATCTAGCACAGATACGCAGTATTTT.

The genes are TRBV28 and TRBJ2-5; 8 bases map to TRBD1. This CDR3 is 18 amino acids long. The germline gives CDR1 MDHEN, CDR2 SYDVKM. Unmatched junction bases numbered 14, after V lost 5 bases and J lost 0 bases. For the CDR3, the DNA is TGTGCCAGCAGTGAGCTTTTTCCCGGGACAGGATACCAAGAGACCCAGTACTTC. Its translation is CASSELFPGTGYQETQYF.

The table lists this clonotype with many counts. The rearrangement uses TRBV20-1 and TRBJ2-4; maybe TRBD1 (5 bases). Germline-derived CDR1 and CDR2 are DFQATT and SNEGSKA (reference sequence). This CDR3 region has 18 residues. Trimming stripped 6 bases from V and 0 bases from J, with 24 bases between. The DNA for the CDR3 is TGCAGTGCAACGGACCGTAGGGGCGGTGAGGTAGCCAAAAACATTCAGTACTTC. Amino acid sequence: CSATDRRGGEVAKNIQYF.

This clonotype was seen repeatedly, ten times or more. This chain joins TRBV12-3 or TRBV12-4 and TRBJ2-1; 9 bases match TRBD2. V was pared by 4 bases and J by 2 bases, with 15 bases of the junction left unmatched. This CDR3 comprises 19 residues. The CDR3 protein is CASSSEHFLAGPTYNEQFF. The CDR3 region has the DNA TGTGCCAGCAGTTCCGAACACTTCCTAGCGGGGCCTACCTACAATGAGCAGTTCTTC.

V is TRBV6-1 and J is TRBJ1-1, with a possible D match to TRBD1 (5 bases). The germline V gene has CDR1 MNHNS and CDR2 SASEGT. The germline V and J ends were trimmed by 4 bases and 5 bases, with 14 bases remaining between them. The CDR3 is 14 residues long. The CDR3 is CASSVGGSRTEAFF. The DNA for the CDR3 is TGTGCCAGCAGTGTTGGGGGGAGTCGGACTGAAGCTTTCTTT.